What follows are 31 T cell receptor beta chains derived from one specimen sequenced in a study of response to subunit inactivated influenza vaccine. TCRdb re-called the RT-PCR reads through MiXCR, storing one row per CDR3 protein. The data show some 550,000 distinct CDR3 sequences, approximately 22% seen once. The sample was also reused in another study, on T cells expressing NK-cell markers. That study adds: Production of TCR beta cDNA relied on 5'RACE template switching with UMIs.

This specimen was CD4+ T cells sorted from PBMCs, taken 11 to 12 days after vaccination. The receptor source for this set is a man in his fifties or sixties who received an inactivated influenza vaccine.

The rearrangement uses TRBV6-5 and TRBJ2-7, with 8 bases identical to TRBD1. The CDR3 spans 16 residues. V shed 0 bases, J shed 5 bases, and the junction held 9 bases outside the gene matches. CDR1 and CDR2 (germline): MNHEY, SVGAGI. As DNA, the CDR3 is TGTGCCAGCAGTTACTCCCGACAGGGGTTAGGGAACGAGCAGTACTTC. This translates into CASSYSRQGLGNEQYF.

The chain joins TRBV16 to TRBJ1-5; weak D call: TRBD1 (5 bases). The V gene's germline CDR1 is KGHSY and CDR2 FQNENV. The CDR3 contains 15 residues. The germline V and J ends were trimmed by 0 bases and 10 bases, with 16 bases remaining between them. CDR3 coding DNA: TGTGCCAGCAGCCAATCTGGACAACCGATATTTCCCCAGCATTTT. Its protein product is CASSQSGQPIFPQHF.

The CDR3 nucleotides are TGTGCCAGCAGCCAAGATCCAGGAAACAATGAGCAGTTCTTC. It specifies CASSQDPGNNEQFF. This sequence joins TRBV14 and TRBJ2-1; D is ambiguous. The CDR3 runs 14 residues. V was shortened by 0 bases and J by 5 bases, with 8 bases between the two germline ends. Germline-derived CDR1 and CDR2 are SGHDN and FVKESK.

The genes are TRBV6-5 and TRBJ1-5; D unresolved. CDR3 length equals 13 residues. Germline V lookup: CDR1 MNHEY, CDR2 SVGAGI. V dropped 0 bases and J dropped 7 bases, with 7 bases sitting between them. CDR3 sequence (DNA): TGTGCCAGCAGTTACTCGAGGAGGCAGCCCCAGCATTTT. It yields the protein CASSYSRRQPQHF.

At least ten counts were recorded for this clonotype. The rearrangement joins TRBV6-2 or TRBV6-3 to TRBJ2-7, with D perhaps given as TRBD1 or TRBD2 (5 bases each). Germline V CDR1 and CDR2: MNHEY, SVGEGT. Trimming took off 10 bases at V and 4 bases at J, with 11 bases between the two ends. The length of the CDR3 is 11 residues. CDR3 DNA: TGTGCCACCTGGGACGCGTACGAGCAGTACTTC. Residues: CATWDAYEQYF.

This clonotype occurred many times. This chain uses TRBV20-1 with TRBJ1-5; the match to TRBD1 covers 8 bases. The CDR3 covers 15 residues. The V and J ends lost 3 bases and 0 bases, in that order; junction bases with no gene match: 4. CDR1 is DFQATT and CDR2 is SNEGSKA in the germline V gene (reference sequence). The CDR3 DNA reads TGCAGTGCTAGCAGTCAGGGGGCTAGCAATCAGCCCCAGCATTTT. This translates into CSASSQGASNQPQHF.

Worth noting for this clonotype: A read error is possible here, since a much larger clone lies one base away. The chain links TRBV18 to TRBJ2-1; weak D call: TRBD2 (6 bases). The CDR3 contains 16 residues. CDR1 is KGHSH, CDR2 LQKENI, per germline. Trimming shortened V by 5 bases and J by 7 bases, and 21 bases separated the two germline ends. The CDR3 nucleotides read TGTGCCAGCTCAGTGGCCGGGAGTCCCATGGGAAATGAGCAGTTCTTC. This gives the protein CASSVAGSPMGNEQFF.

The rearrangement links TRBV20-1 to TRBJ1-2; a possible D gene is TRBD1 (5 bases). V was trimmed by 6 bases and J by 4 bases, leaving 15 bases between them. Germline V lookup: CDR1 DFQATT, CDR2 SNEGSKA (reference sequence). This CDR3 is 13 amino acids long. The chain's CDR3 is CSANLGTAYGYTF. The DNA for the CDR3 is TGCAGTGCCAACCTAGGGACGGCCTATGGCTACACCTTC.

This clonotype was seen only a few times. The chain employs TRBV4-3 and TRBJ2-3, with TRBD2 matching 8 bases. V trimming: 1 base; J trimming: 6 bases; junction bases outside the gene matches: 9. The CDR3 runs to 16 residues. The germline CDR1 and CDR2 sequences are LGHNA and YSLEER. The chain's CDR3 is CASSQVVAGSADTQYF. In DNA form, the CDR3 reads TGCGCCAGCAGCCAAGTTGTAGCGGGGAGTGCGGATACGCAGTATTTT.

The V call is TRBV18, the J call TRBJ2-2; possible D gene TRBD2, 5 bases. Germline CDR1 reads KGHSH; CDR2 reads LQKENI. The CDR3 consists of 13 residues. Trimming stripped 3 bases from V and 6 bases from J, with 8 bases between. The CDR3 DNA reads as TGTGCCAGCTCACCTGAGGGATCCGGGGAGCTGTTTTTT. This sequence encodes CASSPEGSGELFF.

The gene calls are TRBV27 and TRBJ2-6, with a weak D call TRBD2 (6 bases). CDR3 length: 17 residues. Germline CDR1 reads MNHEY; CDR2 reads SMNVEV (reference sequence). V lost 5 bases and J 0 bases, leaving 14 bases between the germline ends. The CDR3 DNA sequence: TGTGCCAGCAGTCCTCGACTCGGGGGCTCTGGGGCCAACGTCCTGACTTTC. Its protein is CASSPRLGGSGANVLTF.

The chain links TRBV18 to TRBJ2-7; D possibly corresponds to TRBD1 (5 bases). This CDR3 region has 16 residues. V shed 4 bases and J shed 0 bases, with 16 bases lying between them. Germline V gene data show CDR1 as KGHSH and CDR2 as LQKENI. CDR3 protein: CASSLRSTDSSYEQYF. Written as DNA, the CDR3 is TGTGCCAGCTCACTTCGATCGACAGACAGCTCCTACGAGCAGTACTTC.

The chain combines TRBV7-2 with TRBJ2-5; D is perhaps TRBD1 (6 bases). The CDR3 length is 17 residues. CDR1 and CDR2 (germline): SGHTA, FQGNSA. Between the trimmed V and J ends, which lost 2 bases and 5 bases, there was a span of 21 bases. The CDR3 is CASSLTRGEGRRETQYF. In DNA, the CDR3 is TGTGCCAGCAGCTTAACCAGGGGCGAGGGGCGGAGGGAGACCCAGTACTTC.

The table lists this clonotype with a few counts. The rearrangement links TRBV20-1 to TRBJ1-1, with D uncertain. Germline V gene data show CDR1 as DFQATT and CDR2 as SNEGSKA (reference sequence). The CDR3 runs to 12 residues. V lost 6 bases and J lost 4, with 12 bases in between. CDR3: CSAGSSGTEAFF. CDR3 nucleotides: TGCAGTGCCGGGAGTAGTGGCACTGAAGCTTTCTTT.

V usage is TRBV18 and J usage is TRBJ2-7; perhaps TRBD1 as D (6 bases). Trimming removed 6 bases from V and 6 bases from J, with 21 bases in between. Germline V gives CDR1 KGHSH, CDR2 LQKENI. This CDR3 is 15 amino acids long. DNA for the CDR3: TGTGCCAGCTCTCAATCACTACAGGGTGGTGGCGAGCAGTACTTC. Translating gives CASSQSLQGGGEQYF.

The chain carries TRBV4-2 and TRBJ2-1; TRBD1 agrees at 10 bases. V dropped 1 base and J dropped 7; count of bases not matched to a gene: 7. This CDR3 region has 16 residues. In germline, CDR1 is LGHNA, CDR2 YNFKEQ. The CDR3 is CASSQAGDRGWNEQFF. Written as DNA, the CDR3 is TGTGCCAGCAGCCAAGCTGGGGACAGGGGTTGGAATGAGCAGTTCTTC.

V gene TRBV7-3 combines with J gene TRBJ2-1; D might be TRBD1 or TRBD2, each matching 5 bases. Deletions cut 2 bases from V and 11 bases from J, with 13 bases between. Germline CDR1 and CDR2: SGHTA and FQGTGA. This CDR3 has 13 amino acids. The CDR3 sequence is CASSLSPGQKQFF. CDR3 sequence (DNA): TGTGCCAGCAGCTTATCCCCGGGGCAAAAGCAGTTCTTC.

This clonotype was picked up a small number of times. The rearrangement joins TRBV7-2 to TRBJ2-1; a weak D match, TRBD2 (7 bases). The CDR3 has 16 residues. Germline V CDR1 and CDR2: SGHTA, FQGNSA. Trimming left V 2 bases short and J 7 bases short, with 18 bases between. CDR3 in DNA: TGTGCCAGCAGCTTATTTTGGGAGGGGGGGCGAAATGAGCAGTTCTTC. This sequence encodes CASSLFWEGGRNEQFF. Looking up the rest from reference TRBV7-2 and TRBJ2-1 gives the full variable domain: GAGVSQSPSNKVTEKGKDVELRCDPISGHTALYWYRQSLGQGLEFLIYFQGNSAPDKSGLPSDRFSAERTGGSVSTLTIQRTQQEDSAVYLCASSLFWEGGRNEQFFGPGTRLTVL.

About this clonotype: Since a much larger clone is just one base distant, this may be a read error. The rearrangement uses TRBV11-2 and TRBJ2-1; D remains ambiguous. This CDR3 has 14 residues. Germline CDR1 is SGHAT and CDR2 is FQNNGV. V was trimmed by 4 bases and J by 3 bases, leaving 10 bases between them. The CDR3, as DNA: TGTGCCAGCAGCTCCTTGCTCCGCTACAATGAGCAGTTCTTC. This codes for CASSSLLRYNEQFF.

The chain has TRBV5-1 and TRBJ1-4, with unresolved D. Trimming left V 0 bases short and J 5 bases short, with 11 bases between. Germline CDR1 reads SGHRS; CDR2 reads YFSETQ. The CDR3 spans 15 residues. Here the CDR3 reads CASSLASASNEKLFF. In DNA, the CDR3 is TGCGCCAGCAGCTTGGCCTCTGCGTCCAATGAAAAACTGTTTTTT.

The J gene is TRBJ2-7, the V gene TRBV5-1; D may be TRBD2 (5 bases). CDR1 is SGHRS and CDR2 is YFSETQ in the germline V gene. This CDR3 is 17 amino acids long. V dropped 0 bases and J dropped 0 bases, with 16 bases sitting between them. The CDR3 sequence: CASSLVGGGWSSYEQYF. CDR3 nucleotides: TGCGCCAGCAGCTTGGTAGGAGGCGGGTGGAGCTCCTACGAGCAGTACTTC. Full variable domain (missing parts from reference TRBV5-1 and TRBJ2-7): KAGVTQTPRYLIKTRGQQVTLSCSPISGHRSVSWYQQTPGQGLQFLFEYFSETQRNKGNFPGRFSGRQFSNSRSEMNVSTLELGDSALYLCASSLVGGGWSSYEQYFGPGTRLTVT.

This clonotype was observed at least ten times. CDR3 protein: CASSQLGEQFF. For the CDR3, the DNA is TGCGCCAGCAGTCAATTAGGGGAGCAGTTCTTC. The chain is built from TRBV4-1 and TRBJ2-1, with D unresolved. This CDR3 has 11 residues. Per the germline V gene, CDR1 is MGHRA and CDR2 is YSYEKL. V was trimmed by 6 bases and J by 10 bases, leaving 10 bases between them.

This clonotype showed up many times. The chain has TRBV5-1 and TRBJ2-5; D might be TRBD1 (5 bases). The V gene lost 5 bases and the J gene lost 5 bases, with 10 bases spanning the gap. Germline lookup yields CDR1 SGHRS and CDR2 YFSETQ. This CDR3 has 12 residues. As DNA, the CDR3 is TGCGCCAGCAGGGACACCGGGGAGACCCAGTACTTC. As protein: CASRDTGETQYF.

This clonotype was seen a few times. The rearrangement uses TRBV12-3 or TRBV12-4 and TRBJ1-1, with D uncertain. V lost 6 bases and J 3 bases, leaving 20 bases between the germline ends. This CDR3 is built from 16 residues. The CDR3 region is CASRTRLGRADTEAFF. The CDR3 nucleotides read TGTGCCAGCAGAACCCGGCTGGGGAGGGCGGACACTGAAGCTTTCTTT.

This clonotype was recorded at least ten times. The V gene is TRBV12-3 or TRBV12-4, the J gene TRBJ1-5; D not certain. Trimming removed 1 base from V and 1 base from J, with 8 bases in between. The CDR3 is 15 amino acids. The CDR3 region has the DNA TGTGCCAGCAGTTTAGAATCGGGGAGCAATCAGCCCCAGCATTTT. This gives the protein CASSLESGSNQPQHF.

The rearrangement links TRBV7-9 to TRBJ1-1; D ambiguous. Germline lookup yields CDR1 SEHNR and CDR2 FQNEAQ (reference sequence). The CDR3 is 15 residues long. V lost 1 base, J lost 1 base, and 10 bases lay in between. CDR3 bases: TGTGCCAGCAGCTTAGTTGGACGGAAGAACACTGAAGCTTTCTTT. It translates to CASSLVGRKNTEAFF.

CDR3 protein: CASTPAGSTYEQYF. CDR3 bases: TGTGCCAGTACCCCCGCGGGGAGCACCTACGAGCAGTACTTC. The chain combines TRBV14 with TRBJ2-7; tentatively, D is TRBD2 (6 bases). Per the germline V gene, CDR1 is SGHDN and CDR2 is FVKESK. The germline V and J ends were trimmed by 9 bases and 2 bases, with 17 bases remaining between them. The CDR3 contains 14 residues.

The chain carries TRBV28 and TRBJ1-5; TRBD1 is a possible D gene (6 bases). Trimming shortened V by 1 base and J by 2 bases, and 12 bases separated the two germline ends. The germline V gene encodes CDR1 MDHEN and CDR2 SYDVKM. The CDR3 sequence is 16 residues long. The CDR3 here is CASSLFGRGGNQPQHF. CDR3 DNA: TGTGCCAGCAGTTTATTTGGCAGGGGTGGCAATCAGCCCCAGCATTTT.

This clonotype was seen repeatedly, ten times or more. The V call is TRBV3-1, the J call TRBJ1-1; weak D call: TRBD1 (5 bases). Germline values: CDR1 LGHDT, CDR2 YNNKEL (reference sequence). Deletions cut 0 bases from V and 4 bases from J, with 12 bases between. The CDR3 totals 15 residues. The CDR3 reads CASSQDASGRTEAFF. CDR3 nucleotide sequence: TGTGCCAGCAGCCAAGATGCCTCAGGGCGCACTGAAGCTTTCTTT.

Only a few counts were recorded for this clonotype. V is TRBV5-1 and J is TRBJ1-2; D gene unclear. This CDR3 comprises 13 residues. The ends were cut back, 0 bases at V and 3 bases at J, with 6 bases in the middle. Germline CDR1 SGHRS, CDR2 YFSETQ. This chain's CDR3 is CASSLAAHYGYTF. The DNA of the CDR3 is TGCGCCAGCAGCTTGGCGGCCCACTATGGCTACACCTTC.

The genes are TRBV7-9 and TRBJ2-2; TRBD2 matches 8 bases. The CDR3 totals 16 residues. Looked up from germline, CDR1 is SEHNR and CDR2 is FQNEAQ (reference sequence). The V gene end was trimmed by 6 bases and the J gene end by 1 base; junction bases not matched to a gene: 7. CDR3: CASRFTGTRNTGELFF. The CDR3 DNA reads TGTGCCAGCAGGTTCACAGGGACTAGGAACACCGGGGAGCTGTTTTTT. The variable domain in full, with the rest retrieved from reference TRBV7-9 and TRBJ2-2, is DTGVSQNPRHKITKRGQNVTFRCDPISEHNRLYWYRQTLGQGPEFLTYFQNEAQLEKSRLLSDRFSAERPKGSFSTLEIQRTEQGDSAMYLCASRFTGTRNTGELFFGEGSRLTVL.